This entry lists 20 T cell receptor beta chains sequenced from one sample in a study of graft-versus-host responses after intestinal transplantation. What these receptors recognize is not known. The table came from immunoSEQ multiplex PCR; TCRdb's copy has only in-frame clones and leaves some out. Of about 66,000 clones detected, 90% appear once; the ten largest clones hold approximately 1.4%. The specimen comprised unstimulated CD8+ T cells sorted from spleen or lymph node cells, sampled before intestinal transplant. These receptors were taken from a human donor who received an intestinal transplant.

The chain has TRBV5-6 and TRBJ1-5; TRBD1 might be the D (5 bases). In germline, CDR1 is SGHDT, CDR2 YYEEEE. V lost 4 bases and J 5 bases, leaving 13 bases between the germline ends. CDR3 length: 14 residues. CDR3 region: CASSPGWGDQPQHF. The CDR3 DNA is TGTGCCAGCAGCCCCGGGTGGGGGGATCAGCCCCAGCATTTT.

This chain uses TRBV7-8 with TRBJ2-3, with 12 bases identical to TRBD2. The ends lost 3 bases at V and 2 bases at J; junction bases unmatched: 3. The CDR3 is 16 amino acids. CDR1 and CDR2 (germline): SGHVS, FQNEAQ. The DNA of the CDR3 is TGTGCCAGCAGCTTGGGGACTAGCGGGTCCACAGATACGCAGTATTTT. This encodes CASSLGTSGSTDTQYF. Full variable domain (remainder filled in from reference TRBV7-8 and TRBJ2-3): GAGVSQSPRYKVAKRGQDVALRCDPISGHVSLFWYQQALGQGPEFLTYFQNEAQLDKSGLPSDRFFAERPEGSVSTLKIQRTQQEDSAVYLCASSLGTSGSTDTQYFGPGTRLTVL.

The chain joins TRBV19 to TRBJ2-7, with TRBD1 as a possible D gene (5 bases). Per germline, CDR1 LNHDA and CDR2 SQIVND (reference sequence). Trimming took off 0 bases at V and 5 bases at J, with 8 bases between the two ends. This CDR3 is 13 amino acids long. The CDR3 nucleotides are TGTGCCAGTAGTATAGACCAGGGTAACGAGCAGTACTTC. This sequence encodes CASSIDQGNEQYF.

The rearrangement uses TRBV25-1 and TRBJ2-7; tentative D call: TRBD1 (5 bases). V lost 1 base and J lost 0, with 7 bases in between. Germline CDR1 reads MGHDK; CDR2 reads SYGVNS. The CDR3 is made up of 14 amino acids. This CDR3 is CASSEWGGSYEQYF. CDR3 nucleotides: TGTGCCAGCAGTGAATGGGGCGGCTCCTACGAGCAGTACTTC.

To note about this clone: Other DNA sequences in this specimen translate into the identical CDR3. The chain carries TRBV6-5 and TRBJ2-1, with TRBD2 identical over 12 bases. The CDR3 runs 15 residues. The V gene's germline CDR1 is MNHEY and CDR2 SVGAGI. With 4 bases clipped from V and 4 bases from J, the junction kept 2 bases outside the gene matches. CDR3 bases: TGTGCCAGCAGTTCCACTAGCGGGGGGTACAATGAGCAGTTCTTC. Its translation is CASSSTSGGYNEQFF.

This chain connects TRBV7-9 to TRBJ2-1; 9 bases align to TRBD2. This CDR3 contains 17 residues. Per germline, CDR1 SEHNR and CDR2 FQNEAQ (reference sequence). J was trimmed by 4 bases and V by 11 bases; bases with no gene match: 18. As DNA, the CDR3 is TGTGCCCCCCTTCCGGGGAGCGGGGGGACCCTATACAATGAGCAGTTCTTC. This encodes CAPLPGSGGTLYNEQFF.

This sequence joins TRBV7-9 and TRBJ2-7, with D maybe TRBD2 (5 bases). CDR1 is SEHNR, CDR2 FQNEAQ, per germline (reference sequence). V lost 1 base to trimming and J lost 7 bases, with 14 bases between them. CDR3 length equals 14 residues. The CDR3 loop is CASSLEGERWEQYF. The DNA of the CDR3 is TGTGCCAGCAGCTTAGAGGGAGAGAGATGGGAGCAGTACTTC.

The table lists this clone with a few counts. The chain carries TRBV29-1 and TRBJ1-2; 8 bases match TRBD1. The J segment lost 8 bases and the V segment lost 6 bases, leaving 5 bases of the junction unmatched. CDR3 length: 11 amino acids. CDR1 and CDR2 from the germline V gene are SQVTM and ANQGSEA. The CDR3 spells CSVLDRAGYTF. DNA of the CDR3: TGCAGCGTCTTGGACAGGGCGGGCTACACCTTC.

The chain carries TRBV5-6 and TRBJ2-3, with 7 bases that match TRBD1. After removal of 0 bases from V and 4 bases from J, the junction contained 5 bases not matched to a gene. The CDR3 spans 15 residues. Germline CDR1 and CDR2: SGHDT and YYEEEE. Here the CDR3 reads CASSLGDSPADTQYF. The CDR3 nucleotides read TGTGCCAGCAGCTTGGGGGACAGTCCCGCAGATACGCAGTATTTT.

The gene calls are TRBV27 and TRBJ2-1; possibly TRBD2 for D (5 bases). CDR3 length: 13 amino acids. Germline-derived CDR1 and CDR2 are MNHEY and SMNVEV (reference sequence). The V end was cut by 6 bases, the J end by 2 bases, with 8 bases between. CDR3 protein: CASRSGAYNEQFF. CDR3 in DNA: TGTGCCAGCAGGTCCGGGGCCTACAATGAGCAGTTCTTC.

The CDR3 DNA is TGCGCCAGCAGCGGAGACGCCGCCTACGAGCAGTACTTC. Protein sequence: CASSGDAAYEQYF. The chain couples TRBV5-1 to TRBJ2-7; no clear D gene. The V end lost 4 bases, the J end lost 2 bases, and 10 bases lay between the germline ends. Looked up from germline, CDR1 is SGHRS and CDR2 is YFSETQ. This CDR3 is built from 13 residues. Variable domain in full (rest from reference TRBV5-1 and TRBJ2-7): KAGVTQTPRYLIKTRGQQVTLSCSPISGHRSVSWYQQTPGQGLQFLFEYFSETQRNKGNFPGRFSGRQFSNSRSEMNVSTLELGDSALYLCASSGDAAYEQYFGPGTRLTVT.

This chain links TRBV12-5 with TRBJ2-7; maybe TRBD2 (5 bases). The CDR3 is 16 amino acids. The germline V gene encodes CDR1 LGHNT and CDR2 FRNRAP. V lost 0 bases and J 2 bases, leaving 14 bases between the germline ends. CDR3 nucleotides: TGTGCTAGTGGTTTGGTAGCTGGAGGTTATACCTACGAGCAGTACTTC. It encodes CASGLVAGGYTYEQYF.

The V gene is TRBV7-9, the J gene TRBJ1-1; D remains ambiguous. With 1 base removed from V and 3 bases from J, the gap between germline ends came to 9 bases. The CDR3 runs to 14 residues. CDR1 is SEHNR and CDR2 is FQNEAQ in the germline V gene (reference sequence). Here the CDR3 DNA reads TGTGCCAGCAGCTTAGTTAGTGTTGACACTGAAGCTTTCTTT. Residues: CASSLVSVDTEAFF.

The chain is built from TRBV11-2 and TRBJ1-1, with 9 bases identical to TRBD1. V dropped 6 bases and J dropped 4; count of bases not matched to a gene: 0. The CDR3 is made up of 12 amino acids. Germline V gene sequence: CDR1 SGHAT, CDR2 FQNNGV. The CDR3 is CASRTGGTEAFF. CDR3 nucleotide sequence: TGTGCCAGCAGGACAGGGGGCACTGAAGCTTTCTTT.

The chain combines TRBV6-5 with TRBJ2-1; D ambiguous. Deletions cut 7 bases from V and 0 bases from J, with 10 bases between. CDR1 MNHEY and CDR2 SVGAGI come from the germline V gene. The CDR3 runs to 14 residues. The CDR3 nucleotides are TGTGCCAGCACCATACAAAGCTCCTACAATGAGCAGTTCTTC. Translating it yields CASTIQSSYNEQFF.

The chain recombines TRBV13 with TRBJ2-2; TRBD1 matches 7 bases. The germline gives CDR1 PRHDT, CDR2 FYEKMQ (reference sequence). This CDR3 is built from 16 residues. J was trimmed by 1 base and V by 5 bases; bases with no gene match: 7. This CDR3 reads CASSPAGTENTGELFF. CDR3 nucleotides: TGTGCCAGCAGCCCGGCCGGGACAGAGAACACCGGGGAGCTGTTTTTT.

V usage is TRBV13 and J usage is TRBJ2-1; 12 bases match TRBD2. Germline V gene lookup returns CDR1 PRHDT and CDR2 FYEKMQ (reference sequence). The V gene end was trimmed by 5 bases and the J gene end by 4 bases; junction bases not matched to a gene: 0. This CDR3 comprises 14 residues. CDR3 in amino acids: CASSTSGGYNEQFF. DNA for the CDR3: TGTGCCAGCAGCACTAGCGGGGGGTACAATGAGCAGTTCTTC.

The chain recombines TRBV13 with TRBJ2-1, with D perhaps TRBD2 (6 bases). The CDR3 covers 13 residues. CDR1 and CDR2 from the germline V gene are PRHDT and FYEKMQ (reference sequence). Trimming removed 3 bases at V and 7 bases at J, with 10 bases between. Written as DNA, the CDR3 is TGTGCCAGCAGCTTCGAAGGGAGGAATGAGCAGTTCTTC. Its protein product is CASSFEGRNEQFF.

This rearrangement joins TRBV27 to TRBJ1-1, with 8 bases fitting TRBD1. There are 13 residues in the CDR3. Losses at the gene ends were 6 bases for V and 3 bases for J; bases not matched to a gene: 3. Germline-derived CDR1 and CDR2 are MNHEY and SMNVEV (reference sequence). The CDR3 DNA follows: TGTGCCAGCAGCGGACAGGGCCACACTGAAGCTTTCTTT. Translating gives CASSGQGHTEAFF.

This clone came up once. V usage is TRBV9 and J usage is TRBJ2-7; 8 bases line up with TRBD1. V lost 2 bases and J lost 7; bases outside the gene matches: 5. There are 13 residues in the CDR3. CDR1 is SGDLS, CDR2 YYNGEE, per germline. The CDR3 here is CASSVSYRGEQYF. In nucleotides, the CDR3 is TGTGCCAGCAGCGTTTCCTACAGGGGGGAGCAGTACTTC. The full variable domain, rest sourced from reference TRBV9 and TRBJ2-7, is DSGVTQTPKHLITATGQRVTLRCSPRSGDLSVYWYQQSLDQGLQFLIQYYNGEERAKGNILERFSAQQFPDLHSELNLSSLELGDSALYFCASSVSYRGEQYFGPGTRLTVT.